These 21 T cell receptor beta chains share one sample of origin, sequenced in a study of T cell responses to AZD1222 COVID-19 vaccine. Sequencing was performed with immunoSEQ multiplex PCR; in TCRdb, only in-frame clones are kept and a portion is missing. The profile covers approximately 67,000 clones, with around 82% appearing a single time and about 6.1% taken by the ten largest. Sequencing was performed on peripheral blood, taken 28 days after the second AZD1222 dose. The receptors shown here come from an adult who received the AZD1222 COVID-19 vaccine.

This chain links TRBV4-3 with TRBJ1-1, with D possibly matching TRBD1 (5 bases). This CDR3 contains 17 residues. Germline V gene lookup returns CDR1 LGHNA and CDR2 YSLEER. Between the trimmed V and J ends, which lost 0 bases and 1 base, there was a span of 15 bases. The DNA for the CDR3 is TGCGCCAGCAGCCAAGAAGAGGGGTTGAAGGGGAACACTGAAGCTTTCTTT. Translating gives CASSQEEGLKGNTEAFF.

The chain is built from TRBV19 and TRBJ1-3; possible D gene TRBD1, 5 bases. Between the trimmed V and J ends, which lost 5 bases and 8 bases, there was a span of 19 bases. The CDR3 contains 15 residues. Germline V gene data show CDR1 as LNHDA and CDR2 as SQIVND (reference sequence). The CDR3 is CASSLRGSQGYTIYF. The CDR3 DNA reads as TGTGCCAGTAGTCTACGGGGGAGTCAGGGATACACCATATATTTT. Looking up the rest from reference TRBV19 and TRBJ1-3 gives the full variable domain: DGGITQSPKYLFRKEGQNVTLSCEQNLNHDAMYWYRQDPGQGLRLIYYSQIVNDFQKGDIAEGYSVSREKKESFPLTVTSAQKNPTAFYLCASSLRGSQGYTIYFGEGSWLTVV.

This rearrangement joins TRBV28 to TRBJ1-4; possibly TRBD1 for D (6 bases). Per the germline V gene, CDR1 is MDHEN and CDR2 is SYDVKM. Trimming took off 2 bases at V and 0 bases at J, with 10 bases between the two ends. The CDR3 totals 16 residues. CDR3 protein: CASSLRGAATNEKLFF. The CDR3 DNA reads as TGTGCCAGCAGTTTAAGGGGGGCAGCAACTAATGAAAAACTGTTTTTT.

The V gene is TRBV9, the J gene TRBJ2-3, with TRBD1 matching 9 bases. The CDR3 is 15 residues long. The trim removed 2 bases at V and 3 bases at J, leaving 4 bases unmatched. CDR1 and CDR2 from the germline V gene are SGDLS and YYNGEE. The CDR3, as DNA: TGTGCCAGCAGCGTCCGGACAGGGGTGACAGATACGCAGTATTTT. This sequence encodes CASSVRTGVTDTQYF.

The chain has TRBV24-1 and TRBJ2-3; D possibly corresponds to TRBD2 (5 bases). CDR1 and CDR2 (germline): KGHDR, SFDVKD. The CDR3 runs to 15 residues. Deletions cut 1 base from V and 5 bases from J, with 12 bases between. CDR3: CATSDFGVWEDTQYF. The CDR3 nucleotides read TGTGCCACCAGTGATTTCGGGGTCTGGGAAGATACGCAGTATTTT.

This chain joins TRBV19 and TRBJ2-1, with 13 bases that match TRBD2. The V gene's germline CDR1 is LNHDA and CDR2 SQIVND (reference sequence). The CDR3 is 16 amino acids. J gave up 4 bases and V 4 bases, and 4 bases lay outside the gene matches. The CDR3 sequence is CASSTRLAGGYNEQFF. The CDR3 DNA is TGTGCCAGTAGTACCCGACTAGCGGGGGGATACAATGAGCAGTTCTTC.

This chain connects TRBV27 to TRBJ2-7; D is unclear. The CDR3 totals 13 residues. Germline V lookup: CDR1 MNHEY, CDR2 SMNVEV (reference sequence). Trimming cost V 3 bases and J 3 bases, with 9 bases left between them. The CDR3 sequence: CASSLGTHYEQYF. CDR3 sequence (DNA): TGTGCCAGCAGTTTGGGCACCCACTACGAGCAGTACTTC.

The chain is built from TRBV21-1 and TRBJ1-1. TRBV21-1 is a recognized pseudogene. This CDR3 has 13 amino acids. CDR3 sequence: CASSIIPNTEAFF. The CDR3, as DNA: TGTGCCAGCAGCATAATCCCTAACACTGAAGCTTTCTTT.

The chain employs TRBV4-2 and TRBJ2-5; 9 bases match TRBD2. Per germline, CDR1 LGHNA and CDR2 YNFKEQ. Unmatched junction bases numbered 3, after V lost 5 bases and J lost 2 bases. The CDR3 runs 14 residues. The CDR3 spells CASSISGGQETQYF. The CDR3 DNA follows: TGTGCCAGCAGCATTAGCGGGGGACAAGAGACCCAGTACTTC.

This chain connects TRBV10-3 to TRBJ1-2, with 9 positions matching TRBD1. The CDR3 length is 13 residues. Germline CDR1 reads ENHRY; CDR2 reads SYGVKD. The junction had 7 bases not matched to a gene; V was cut back by 11 bases and J by 3 bases. The CDR3 is CAVRDRDYYGYTF. In DNA form, the CDR3 reads TGTGCCGTAAGGGACAGGGACTACTATGGCTACACCTTC.

The chain is built from TRBV7-2 and TRBJ1-1; D is undetermined. The germline V and J ends were trimmed by 5 bases and 0 bases, with 13 bases remaining between them. The CDR3 is 15 residues long. Germline loops: CDR1 SGHTA, CDR2 FQGNSA. The CDR3, as DNA: TGTGCCAGCAGCCCGGGAGCATACATGAACACTGAAGCTTTCTTT. Translated, it gives CASSPGAYMNTEAFF. Full variable domain (rest looked up from reference TRBV7-2 and TRBJ1-1): GAGVSQSPSNKVTEKGKDVELRCDPISGHTALYWYRQSLGQGLEFLIYFQGNSAPDKSGLPSDRFSAERTGGSVSTLTIQRTQQEDSAVYLCASSPGAYMNTEAFFGQGTRLTVV.

This clone was seen only a few times. This sequence joins TRBV7-9 and TRBJ2-7; D remains ambiguous. V was pared by 1 base and J by 0 bases, with 10 bases between. This CDR3 is built from 15 residues. The germline V gene has CDR1 SEHNR and CDR2 FQNEAQ (reference sequence). CDR3 in DNA: TGTGCCAGCAGCTTAGGGGGTCCCGGCTCCTACGAGCAGTACTTC. This encodes CASSLGGPGSYEQYF.

The chain employs TRBV27 and TRBJ1-1, with D uncertain. Trimming pared 1 base from V and 3 bases from J, leaving 6 bases between. The CDR3 runs to 13 residues. Germline CDR1 and CDR2: MNHEY and SMNVEV (reference sequence). The CDR3 DNA is TGTGCCAGCAGTTTATTCCGCCACACTGAAGCTTTCTTT. Its translation: CASSLFRHTEAFF.

The gene calls are TRBV3-1 (or the pseudogene TRBV3-2) and TRBJ2-7, with no clear D. Germline V lookup: CDR1 LGHDT, CDR2 YNNKEL (reference sequence). V was pared by 1 base and J by 3 bases, with 10 bases between. The CDR3 is 14 residues long. The CDR3 DNA follows: TGTGCCAGCAGCCAAGTTACCAGGTTCTACGAGCAGTACTTC. Amino acids: CASSQVTRFYEQYF.

DNA for the CDR3: TGTGCCAGCAGTTTAACCGGGACCGGTGAAAAACTGTTTTTT. Its protein is CASSLTGTGEKLFF. The chain uses TRBV27 and TRBJ1-4; D is possibly TRBD1 (5 bases). Germline values: CDR1 MNHEY, CDR2 SMNVEV (reference sequence). V lost 2 bases to trimming and J lost 7 bases, with 11 bases between them. The CDR3 sequence is 14 residues long. Full variable domain (rest looked up from reference TRBV27 and TRBJ1-4): EAQVTQNPRYLITVTGKKLTVTCSQNMNHEYMSWYRQDPGLGLRQIYYSMNVEVTDKGDVPEGYKVSRKEKRNFPLILESPSPNQTSLYFCASSLTGTGEKLFFGSGTQLSVL.

The CDR3 nucleotides are TGTGCCAGCTCCCTAACAGGGGATCCTGATTCACCCCTCCACTTT. It codes for CASSLTGDPDSPLHF. The rearrangement uses TRBV18 and TRBJ1-6, with 7 bases aligning to TRBD1. Germline loops: CDR1 KGHSH, CDR2 LQKENI. Germline trimming cut 6 bases from V and 8 bases from J; bases unmatched to any gene: 10. The CDR3 extends over 15 amino acids.

This chain connects TRBV11-2 to TRBJ2-1, with D hard to call. Per germline, CDR1 SGHAT and CDR2 FQNNGV. V lost 0 bases and J lost 9, with 12 bases in between. The CDR3 length is 14 residues. CDR3 sequence reads: CASSLDPRIGEQFF. The CDR3 coding sequence is TGTGCCAGCAGCTTAGATCCCAGAATCGGTGAGCAGTTCTTC. The whole variable domain, remainder taken from reference TRBV11-2 and TRBJ2-1, is EAGVAQSPRYKIIEKRQSVAFWCNPISGHATLYWYQQILGQGPKLLIQFQNNGVVDDSQLPKDRFSAERLKGVDSTLKIQPAKLEDSAVYLCASSLDPRIGEQFFGPGTRLTVL.

The chain carries TRBV13 and TRBJ1-5; 7 bases align to TRBD1. With V trimmed by 5 bases and J by 9 bases, 10 bases remained unmatched. This CDR3 has 14 amino acids. Germline loops: CDR1 PRHDT, CDR2 FYEKMQ (reference sequence). CDR3 sequence: CASSLHRGSGPQHF. CDR3 DNA sequence: TGTGCCAGCAGCCTCCACAGGGGATCGGGGCCCCAGCATTTT.

V is TRBV27 and J is TRBJ2-7; D is unresolved. This CDR3 comprises 11 residues. V shed 3 bases and J shed 4 bases, with 4 bases lying between them. The germline CDR1 and CDR2 sequences are MNHEY and SMNVEV (reference sequence). In nucleotides, the CDR3 is TGTGCCAGCAGTTTGGGATACGAGCAGTACTTC. It encodes CASSLGYEQYF.

The genes are TRBV13 and TRBJ1-2; no definite D call. V gave up 2 bases and J gave up 7 bases, with 8 bases separating them. The germline CDR1 and CDR2 sequences are PRHDT and FYEKMQ (reference sequence). This CDR3 contains 12 residues. CDR3 amino acids: CASSLWRSGYTF. The CDR3 nucleotides read TGTGCCAGCAGCTTATGGAGGAGTGGCTACACCTTC.

This sequence joins TRBV11-1 and TRBJ1-1, with unresolved D. The CDR3 contains 13 residues. Looked up from germline, CDR1 is SGHAT and CDR2 is FQDESV (reference sequence). V lost 5 bases, J lost 1 base, and 8 bases lay in between. The chain's CDR3 is CASSRLENTEAFF. The CDR3 coding sequence is TGTGCCAGCAGCAGACTCGAGAACACTGAAGCTTTCTTT. Together with reference TRBV11-1 and TRBJ1-1, the CDR3 gives the full variable domain: EAEVAQSPRYKITEKSQAVAFWCDPISGHATLYWYRQILGQGPELLVQFQDESVVDDSQLPKDRFSAERLKGVDSTLKIQPAELGDSAMYLCASSRLENTEAFFGQGTRLTVV.